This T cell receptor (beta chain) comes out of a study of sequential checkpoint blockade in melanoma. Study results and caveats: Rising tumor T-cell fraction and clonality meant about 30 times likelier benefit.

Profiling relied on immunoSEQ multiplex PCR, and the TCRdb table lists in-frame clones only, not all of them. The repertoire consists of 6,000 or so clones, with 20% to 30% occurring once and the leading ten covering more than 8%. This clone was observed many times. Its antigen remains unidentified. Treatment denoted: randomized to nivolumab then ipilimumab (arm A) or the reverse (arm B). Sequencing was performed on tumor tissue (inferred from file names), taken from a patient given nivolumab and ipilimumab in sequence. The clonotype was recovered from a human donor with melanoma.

The CDR3, as DNA: TGTGCCAGCAGCTACACAGGGGGCGACACTGAAGCTTTCTTT. As protein: CASSYTGGDTEAFF. This chain links TRBV11-3 with TRBJ1-1, with TRBD1 matching over 9 bases. Germline V gene sequence: CDR1 SGHNT, CDR2 YENEEA. With V trimmed by 4 bases and J by 3 bases, 3 bases remained unmatched. This CDR3 is built from 14 residues.